Presented here are 24 T cell receptor beta chains from one specimen sequenced in a study of prognosis after radiotherapy for stage I lung cancer (dated by TCRdb to the early 2020s). Data came from an Illumina HiSeq 3000. Two rounds of multiplex PCR on genomic DNA were used to amplify the TCR beta CDR3 region. In the first PCR round, primers specific to each TRBV and TRBJ gene were used, and the primer sequences were filed in Chinese patent CN105087789A. TCRdb took the public reads, trimmed them with fastp at Q25, ran MiXCR for clone calling and kept in-frame beta chains. For every CDR3 protein sequence, its rows merge into one entry that carries the most common genes and DNA. This sample comprises roughly 17,000 distinct CDR3 sequences, about 40% of them detected only once. Roughly 43% of the sample lies in the top ten. Here the sequenced sample was PBMCs, taken before or after stereotactic body radiation therapy (not recorded which). The receptors originated from a donor over 45 with non-small cell lung cancer.

This clonotype was found once. One base separates it from a far larger clone, so it is likely a read error. The rearrangement joins TRBV6-8 to TRBJ1-5, with D possibly being TRBD1 (5 bases). Germline lookup yields CDR1 MNHGY and CDR2 SAAAGT. V was pared by 5 bases and J by 5 bases, with 16 bases between. The CDR3 extends over 15 amino acids. CDR3 nucleotides: TGTGCCAGCAGTACACCTGACAGTTCTTATCAGCCCCAGCATTTT. Its translation: CASSTPDSSYQPQHF.

This clonotype was seen repeatedly, ten times or more. The chain employs TRBV9 and TRBJ2-1; D is unclear. There are 15 residues in the CDR3. V was pared by 3 bases and J by 5 bases, with 15 bases between. Per germline, CDR1 SGDLS and CDR2 YYNGEE. CDR3 amino acids: CASSASRPTDNEQFF. CDR3 bases: TGTGCCAGCAGCGCAAGCCGACCGACCGACAATGAGCAGTTCTTC.

Remarks on this clonotype: A junction boundary mismatches the germline segment, possibly from a read error. The gene calls are TRBV12-3 or TRBV12-4 and TRBJ1-5; D is ambiguous. This CDR3 region has 14 residues. The CDR3 DNA is TGCGCCAGCAGTTTGGCGGGTTCCGGTCATCCCCAGCATTTT. This sequence encodes CASSLAGSGHPQHF.

This clonotype was detected ten times or more. CDR3 nucleotide sequence: TGTGCCAGTAGTATAGGACAGGGGGCCTACAATGAGCAGTTCTTC. Translated, it gives CASSIGQGAYNEQFF. V usage is TRBV19 and J usage is TRBJ2-1; 9 nucleotides line up with TRBD1. This CDR3 region has 15 residues. V dropped 1 base and J dropped 2; count of bases not matched to a gene: 0. The germline V gene has CDR1 LNHDA and CDR2 SQIVND (reference sequence). The complete variable domain, with remaining parts taken from reference TRBV19 and TRBJ2-1, reads DGGITQSPKYLFRKEGQNVTLSCEQNLNHDAMYWYRQDPGQGLRLIYYSQIVNDFQKGDIAEGYSVSREKKESFPLTVTSAQKNPTAFYLCASSIGQGAYNEQFFGPGTRLTVL.

This clonotype was recorded at least ten times. J is TRBJ1-5 and V is TRBV24-1; 12 nucleotides line up with TRBD1. Per the germline V gene, CDR1 is KGHDR and CDR2 is SFDVKD. Germline trimming cut 4 bases from V and 6 bases from J; bases unmatched to any gene: 6. There are 16 residues in the CDR3. This CDR3 is CATSDRDRGLGQPQHF. In DNA form, the CDR3 reads TGTGCCACCAGTGACCGGGACAGGGGGCTTGGTCAGCCCCAGCATTTT.

This clonotype was counted ten times or more. A much larger clone lies a single base off, so this may be a read error. The chain uses TRBV28 and TRBJ2-1, with a tentative D call TRBD1 (5 bases). The germline V and J ends were trimmed by 7 bases and 3 bases, with 13 bases remaining between them. CDR3 length equals 14 residues. Germline assignment: CDR1 MDHEN and CDR2 SYDVKM. The CDR3 nucleotides read TGTGCCAGCAATTCCAGGGTGGGCTACAATGAGCAGTTCTTC. It codes for CASNSRVGYNEQFF.

The J gene is TRBJ2-1, the V gene TRBV6-1; D uncertain. This CDR3 contains 13 residues. V was clipped by 6 bases and J by 6 bases, with 12 bases between them. The germline V gene has CDR1 MNHNS and CDR2 SASEGT. The CDR3 is CASSQPPSNEQFF. The CDR3, as DNA: TGTGCCAGCAGCCAACCGCCCTCCAATGAGCAGTTCTTC.

As to this clonotype: The junction and the germline gene differ at one end; a read error may be behind it. This chain uses TRBV24-1 with TRBJ1-4; D remains ambiguous. Germline V gives CDR1 KGHDR, CDR2 SFDVKD. The CDR3 is made up of 14 amino acids. The DNA for the CDR3 is TGTGCCACCAGCAGGACGGGAGGCTCTGAAAAACTGTTTTTC. This encodes CATSRTGGSEKLFF.

This clonotype was observed at least ten times. V is TRBV19 and J is TRBJ1-5; 7 bases are shared with TRBD1. V lost 3 bases, J lost 0 bases, and 26 bases stayed unmatched. Germline CDR1 reads LNHDA; CDR2 reads SQIVND (reference sequence). The CDR3 contains 23 residues. The chain's CDR3 is CASSMSGPKPTLDRNYSNQPQHF. The CDR3 DNA sequence: TGTGCCAGTAGTATGTCCGGGCCGAAACCGACCCTGGACAGGAATTATAGCAATCAGCCCCAGCATTTT.

This clonotype is termed medium-sized. The gene calls are TRBV27 and TRBJ1-6; unclear D gene. The CDR3 totals 14 residues. The V gene's germline CDR1 is MNHEY and CDR2 SMNVEV (reference sequence). The germline V and J ends were trimmed by 11 bases and 7 bases, with 18 bases remaining between them. In DNA form, the CDR3 reads TGTGCCGCCAGCGCCCTGTCCTCCAATTCACCCCTCCACTTT. Translated, it gives CAASALSSNSPLHF.

To note about this clonotype: With a much larger clone just one base away, this may be a read error. This rearrangement joins TRBV3-1 to TRBJ2-5; no reliable D call. This CDR3 region has 13 residues. Germline CDR1 reads LGHDT; CDR2 reads YNNKEL (reference sequence). DNA of the CDR3: TGTTCCAGCAGCCAAGAAGGTCAAGAGACCCAGTACTTC. As protein: CSSSQEGQETQYF.

This chain connects TRBV12-3 or TRBV12-4 to TRBJ2-1, with D uncertain. This CDR3 has 14 amino acids. Trimming removed 7 bases from V and 5 bases from J, with 15 bases in between. For the CDR3, the DNA is TGTGCCAGCACCTTGCCCCAAGGAAACAATGAGCAGTTCTTC. The encoded protein is CASTLPQGNNEQFF.

CDR3: CATSMGQGDYNEQFF. The CDR3, as DNA: TGTGCCACCAGCATGGGACAGGGGGACTACAATGAGCAGTTCTTC. The chain joins TRBV15 to TRBJ2-1; 11 bases line up with TRBD1. The V segment lost 4 bases and the J segment 3 bases; nucleotides outside the gene matches: 2. Germline V gene data show CDR1 as LNHNV and CDR2 as YYDKDF (reference sequence). The CDR3 has 15 amino acids.

On this clonotype itself: Mismatch with germline at one junction end may stem from a read error. V and J are TRBV5-1 and TRBJ2-3; TRBD2 agrees at 9 bases. Germline assignment: CDR1 SGHRS and CDR2 YFSETQ. The CDR3 extends over 15 amino acids. CDR3 in DNA: TGCGCCAGCGGCTTACAGCGGGAGGTGGCGGATACGCAGTATTTT. It is translated as CASGLQREVADTQYF. Supplemented by reference TRBV5-1 and TRBJ2-3, the full variable domain reads KAGVTQTPRYLIKTRGQQVTLSCSPISGHRSVSWYQQTPGQGLQFLFEYFSETQRNKGNFPGRFSGRQFSNSRSEMNVSTLELGDSALYLCASGLQREVADTQYFGPGTRLTVL.

Many counts were recorded for this clonotype. This chain joins TRBV10-2 and TRBJ2-7; 7 bases agree with TRBD2. Per the germline V gene, CDR1 is WSHSY and CDR2 is SAAADI. The CDR3 loop spans 14 amino acids. Trimming removed 6 bases from V and 4 bases from J; junction bases left unmatched: 9. CDR3 in amino acids: CASREAGKVYEQYF. For the CDR3, the DNA is TGCGCCAGCAGAGAAGCGGGGAAGGTTTACGAGCAGTACTTC.

This clonotype was counted many times. V gene TRBV19 combines with J gene TRBJ1-5, with 9 bases fitting TRBD1. V was clipped by 7 bases and J by 2 bases; unmatched bases: 9. CDR1 and CDR2 from the germline V gene are LNHDA and SQIVND (reference sequence). The CDR3 sequence is 16 residues long. CDR3 bases: TGTGCCAGTATGGGACAGGGCCGGTATGGCAATCAGCCCCAGCATTTT. Protein sequence: CASMGQGRYGNQPQHF.

Ten or more counts support this clonotype. This chain joins TRBV15 and TRBJ2-1; 8 bases align to TRBD2. Germline trimming cut 5 bases from V and 8 bases from J; bases unmatched to any gene: 5. This CDR3 is 13 amino acids long. Germline loops: CDR1 LNHNV, CDR2 YYDKDF (reference sequence). CDR3 sequence reads: CATSPGLEDEQFF. The CDR3 DNA reads as TGTGCCACCAGCCCGGGACTAGAAGATGAGCAGTTCTTC.

This clonotype was detected only a few times. This rearrangement joins TRBV18 to TRBJ2-7, with 11 bases fitting TRBD1. With V trimmed by 4 bases and J by 5 bases, 7 bases remained unmatched. CDR3 length: 15 amino acids. Germline lookup yields CDR1 KGHSH and CDR2 LQKENI. The CDR3 here is CASSQRTGGQDEQYF. CDR3 in DNA: TGTGCCAGCTCACAAAGGACAGGGGGCCAGGACGAGCAGTACTTC.

In this sample, this clonotype is medium-sized. The V gene is TRBV7-3, the J gene TRBJ2-1; 9 bases map to TRBD2. Trimming at V came to 5 bases and at J to 5 bases, leaving 7 bases not matched to a gene. The CDR3 consists of 15 residues. Germline-derived CDR1 and CDR2 are SGHTA and FQGTGA. CDR3 in amino acids: CASSHSGGFDNEQFF. The CDR3 nucleotides are TGTGCCAGCAGCCATAGCGGGGGCTTTGACAATGAGCAGTTCTTC.

The chain couples TRBV5-1 to TRBJ1-6; no clear D. Trimming took 0 bases from V and 4 from J, leaving 8 bases between them. Germline CDR1 reads SGHRS; CDR2 reads YFSETQ. The length of the CDR3 is 15 residues. CDR3 sequence (DNA): TGCGCCAGCAGCTTGGACAAAGTTTATAATTCACCCCTCCACTTT. Translation gives CASSLDKVYNSPLHF.

This clonotype was counted many times. This chain joins TRBV10-3 and TRBJ2-1, with 14 nucleotides matching TRBD2. V lost 11 bases and J lost 7; bases outside the gene matches: 10. This CDR3 comprises 15 residues. Germline V gene data show CDR1 as ENHRY and CDR2 as SYGVKD. CDR3 region: CASGTSGGNENEQFF. The CDR3 DNA sequence: TGTGCCTCCGGGACTAGCGGGGGTAACGAGAATGAGCAGTTCTTC.

V is TRBV7-2 and J is TRBJ2-7; D gene uncertain. The germline gives CDR1 SGHTA, CDR2 FQGNSA. This CDR3 contains 14 residues. With 1 base removed from V and 3 bases from J, the gap between germline ends came to 10 bases. CDR3 region: CASSLVVSNYEQYF. The CDR3 DNA follows: TGTGCCAGCAGCTTAGTGGTGTCGAACTACGAGCAGTACTTC.

This clonotype came up a few times. This may be a read error, as it is one base from a much larger clone. This sequence joins TRBV4-1 and TRBJ2-1; D perhaps matches TRBD2 (6 bases). This CDR3 region has 16 residues. Germline V CDR1 and CDR2: MGHRA, YSYEKL. Trimming removed 3 bases at V and 6 bases at J, with 18 bases between. The CDR3 spells CASSHGAGSFPNEQFF. The CDR3 DNA reads as TGCGCCAGCAGCCACGGCGCGGGGTCCTTTCCCAATGAGCAGTTCTTC.

The chain uses TRBV6-1 and TRBJ1-3; D is ambiguous. The germline gives CDR1 MNHNS, CDR2 SASEGT. The CDR3 totals 15 residues. V was shortened by 1 base and J by 0 bases, with 7 bases between the two germline ends. CDR3 loop: CASSEELTSGNTIYF. CDR3 nucleotide sequence: TGTGCCAGCAGTGAAGAGTTGACCTCTGGAAACACCATATATTTT.